This entry lists 3 T cell receptor beta chains sequenced from one sample in a study of response to subunit inactivated influenza vaccine (dated by TCRdb to the late 2010s). Libraries were constructed by RT-PCR. Instrument used: Illumina HiSeq 2500. TCRdb itself trimmed the public reads at Q25 with fastp, ran MiXCR and retained productive beta chains. Records with the same CDR3 protein are collapsed into one entry carrying the most frequent genes and DNA. The sample table lists about 570,000 distinct CDR3 sequences, approximately 10% of them with a count of one. 10% of the sample rests with the top ten. Here the sequenced sample was PBMCs from blood, taken on the day of vaccination. The receptors shown here come from a man between 50 and 59 years old who received an inactivated influenza vaccine. Donor details come from another sample of the same person, matched by shared clones.

This clonotype showed up just a few times. This chain links TRBV4-3 with TRBJ1-2, with D unresolved. V lost 3 bases to trimming and J lost 4 bases, with 9 bases between them. CDR3 length: 13 amino acids. Germline V lookup: CDR1 LGHNA, CDR2 YSLEER. This CDR3 reads CASSQTWGYGYTF. CDR3 in DNA: TGCGCCAGCAGCCAGACTTGGGGCTATGGCTACACCTTC.

V and J are TRBV4-1 and TRBJ1-1; the D is unclear. From germline, CDR1 is MGHRA and CDR2 YSYEKL. Trimming removed 0 bases at V and 7 bases at J, with 12 bases between. The CDR3 runs 14 residues. This chain's CDR3 is CASSQEFLAGEAFF. The CDR3 DNA follows: TGCGCCAGCAGCCAAGAGTTCCTGGCGGGTGAAGCTTTCTTT.

The chain recombines TRBV19 with TRBJ2-3; D not resolved. Germline CDR1 is LNHDA and CDR2 is SQIVND (reference sequence). This CDR3 comprises 15 residues. Between the trimmed V and J ends, which lost 3 bases and 3 bases, there was a span of 13 bases. DNA for the CDR3: TGTGCCAGTAGTATTAGGTCCGCGCCTACAGATACGCAGTATTTT. Its translation: CASSIRSAPTDTQYF.